Detailed here is one T cell receptor (beta chain). Clones were read by immunoSEQ multiplex PCR, and TCRdb kept only the in-frame ones, dropping some. The data hold a few hundred thousand clones, with around 90% observed a single time. The germline V gene has CDR1 KGHDR and CDR2 SFDVKD. The V segment lost 2 bases and the J segment 10 bases; nucleotides outside the gene matches: 3. This CDR3 is built from 12 residues. The sample is drawn from a study of blood T cell repertoires in COVID-19. This TCR derives from a woman aged 70-85 years with COVID-19, enrolled during active disease. The chain couples TRBV24-1 to TRBJ1-1; 7 bases match TRBD1. Sequenced: peripheral blood. CDR3 DNA: TGTGCCACCAGTGATTCACGACAGGGAGCTTTCTTT. This gives the protein CATSDSRQGAFF.